One sample yielded the 6 T cell receptor beta chains listed below, sequenced in a study of monozygotic twins with inflammatory bowel disease. TCRdb derives one entry per CDR3 protein from the 5' RACE reads, leaving out DNA. The ten top clones account for just under 7.5%, within a sample of 150,000 to 200,000 distinct CDR3 sequences. Sequencing was performed on blood. The source is a human donor with ulcerative colitis or Crohn's disease, or a healthy co-twin of an affected twin (not recorded which).

The chain links TRBV7-2 to TRBJ1-1. CDR1 SGHTA and CDR2 FQGNSA come from the germline V gene. This CDR3 has 16 residues. The CDR3 sequence: CASSLERGLMNTEAFF.

The rearrangement joins TRBV25-1 to TRBJ2-7; without DNA, the TCRdb call of TRBD2 cannot be checked. CDR1 and CDR2 (germline): MGHDK, SYGVNS. The CDR3 loop spans 14 amino acids. The CDR3 is CASSEGLYFNEQYF.

The chain has TRBV23-1 and TRBJ1-4; TCRdb picks TRBD1, but there is no DNA to check that call. TRBV23-1 is placed among ORFs of uncertain function. The CDR3 consists of 14 residues. CDR3 sequence reads: CARLIRVYGEKLFF.

The chain employs TRBV5-1 and TRBJ2-5; the TRBD1 assignment by TCRdb is unverifiable without DNA. The germline CDR1 and CDR2 sequences are SGHRS and YFSETQ. This CDR3 comprises 14 residues. The CDR3 sequence: CASSLTTGLETQYF.

The V gene is TRBV7-2, the J gene TRBJ1-2. The germline V gene has CDR1 SGHTA and CDR2 FQGNSA. The CDR3 has 14 residues. CDR3: CASSLDHLNYGYTF.

The chain couples TRBV7-2 to TRBJ1-3; no DNA is available, so the TRBD1 call from TCRdb remains unchecked. The germline CDR1 and CDR2 sequences are SGHTA and FQGNSA. This CDR3 region has 16 residues. CDR3 in amino acids: CASSSHGGNSGNTIYF.